This paragraph covers one T cell receptor (beta chain) sequence. Its antigen is unknown. The sample comes from a study of T cell clones after liver transplantation. Study in general: As an antigen-independent comparator, third-party-reactive TCRbeta sequences came from pre-transplant mixed lymphocyte reactions.

General study results and limits: Compared with third party-reactive sequences, donor-reactive ones declined more, independent of withdrawal success.

Sequenced by immunoSEQ multiplex PCR; TCRdb stores in-frame clones only, minus some. Among 75,000 to 100,000 clones listed, about 84% were seen once. Per the germline V gene, CDR1 is MNHNS and CDR2 is SASEGT. V lost 4 bases and J lost 6; bases outside the gene matches: 6. CDR3 length equals 14 residues. This specimen consisted of CD4+ T cells from blood, obtained 45 to 47 months after liver transplant. The rearrangement links TRBV6-1 to TRBJ2-1, with 7 bases identical to TRBD2. This receptor was identified in a human patient who received a liver transplant. T cells may partly derive from the graft donor. CDR3 DNA sequence: TGTGCCAGCAGTGCACATCGGACTAGCAATGAGCAGTTCTTC. This codes for CASSAHRTSNEQFF.